Following are 3 T cell receptor beta chains from one sample sequenced in a study of a mutant IDH1 vaccine in newly diagnosed glioma. Stated time point: week 11, during vaccination. Alongside topical imiquimod, each dose of vaccine comprised 300 ug of mutant IDH1 20-mer peptide. Here immunoSEQ multiplex PCR was the method, and the copy in TCRdb shows in-frame clones only, minus some. The repertoire holds tens of thousands of clones, with 55% to 75% as singletons. Which antigens these TCRs recognize remains unknown. The sequencing here drew on peripheral blood mononuclear cells (PBMCs), taken from a glioma patient whose treatment included an IDH1 peptide vaccine. Receptors originate from a man aged 18 to 35 with glioma. Some clones in this sample may be carry-over from other donors' samples.

This clone was seen more than once but under ten times. V gene TRBV5-5 combines with J gene TRBJ1-6; 9 nucleotides line up with TRBD1. CDR3 length equals 13 residues. Germline CDR1 reads SGHKS; CDR2 reads YYEKEE (reference sequence). V shed 4 bases and J 9 bases; nucleotides not matched to a gene: 2. CDR3 in amino acids: CASSRDRVSPLHF. CDR3 DNA: TGTGCCAGCAGCAGGGACAGGGTTTCACCCCTCCACTTT.

The V call is TRBV7-2, the J call TRBJ1-1, with 7 bases fitting TRBD1. Germline V CDR1 and CDR2: SGHTA, FQGNSA. The CDR3 is made up of 15 amino acids. J gave up 1 base and V 6 bases, and 8 bases lay outside the gene matches. The CDR3 loop is CASSLTGARNTEAFF. DNA for the CDR3: TGTGCCAGCAGTTTAACAGGGGCGAGGAACACTGAAGCTTTCTTT.

J is TRBJ1-2 and V is TRBV27; 7 bases align to TRBD1. Unmatched junction bases numbered 6, after V lost 6 bases and J lost 8 bases. The CDR3 spans 12 residues. The germline V gene encodes CDR1 MNHEY and CDR2 SMNVEV (reference sequence). The CDR3 DNA reads as TGTGCCAGCAGCCTAACAGGGGACGGCTACACCTTC. It specifies CASSLTGDGYTF.